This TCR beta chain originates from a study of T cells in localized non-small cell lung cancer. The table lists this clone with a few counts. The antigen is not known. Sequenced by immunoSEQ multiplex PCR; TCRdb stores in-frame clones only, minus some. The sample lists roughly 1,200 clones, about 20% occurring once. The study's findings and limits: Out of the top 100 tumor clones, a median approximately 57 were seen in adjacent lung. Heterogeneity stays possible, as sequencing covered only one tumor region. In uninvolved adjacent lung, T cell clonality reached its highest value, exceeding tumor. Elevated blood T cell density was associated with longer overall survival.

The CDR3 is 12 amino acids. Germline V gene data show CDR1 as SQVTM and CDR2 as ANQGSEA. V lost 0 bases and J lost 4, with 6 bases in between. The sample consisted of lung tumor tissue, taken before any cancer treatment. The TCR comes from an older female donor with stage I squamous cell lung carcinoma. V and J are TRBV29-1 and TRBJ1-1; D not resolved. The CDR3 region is CSVEEGFTEAFF. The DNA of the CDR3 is TGCAGCGTTGAAGAGGGGTTCACTGAAGCTTTCTTT.